These 19 T cell receptor beta chains were all obtained from the same sample, sequenced in a study of early T cells in non-severe SARS-CoV-2 infection. MiXCR, applied by TCRdb to the 5' RACE reads, yields one record per CDR3 protein. Of around 80,000 distinct CDR3 sequences in the sample, approximately 12% were seen once. Sequenced: whole blood. Every receptor here comes from an adult who was a healthcare worker with PCR-confirmed SARS-CoV-2 infection or an uninfected control (not recorded which).

This clonotype came up many times. J is TRBJ2-3 and V is TRBV7-2; TRBD2 matches 8 bases. The CDR3 is 16 amino acids. V lost 7 bases, J lost 6 bases, and 15 bases stayed unmatched. Looked up from germline, CDR1 is SGHTA and CDR2 is FQGNSA. DNA for the CDR3: TGTGCCAGCATCCAAGGGGTCCTAGCGGGTGGGGATACGCAGTATTTT. As protein: CASIQGVLAGGDTQYF. The full variable domain, with the rest looked up from reference TRBV7-2 and TRBJ2-3, is GAGVSQSPSNKVTEKGKDVELRCDPISGHTALYWYRQSLGQGLEFLIYFQGNSAPDKSGLPSDRFSAERTGGSVSTLTIQRTQQEDSAVYLCASIQGVLAGGDTQYFGPGTRLTVL.

The V call is TRBV4-2, the J call TRBJ2-3, with 9 bases aligning to TRBD2. The germline CDR1 and CDR2 sequences are LGHNA and YNFKEQ. The CDR3 loop spans 15 amino acids. The junction had 6 bases not matched to a gene; V was cut back by 4 bases and J by 4 bases. CDR3 in amino acids: CASSPGLALADTQYF. CDR3 sequence (DNA): TGTGCCAGCAGCCCCGGACTAGCGCTCGCAGATACGCAGTATTTT.

The gene calls are TRBV25-1 and TRBJ2-3, with 7 positions matching TRBD1. This CDR3 comprises 18 residues. Germline V gives CDR1 MGHDK, CDR2 SYGVNS. Germline trimming cut 7 bases from V and 0 bases from J; bases unmatched to any gene: 16. The CDR3 is CASTPLPGRGSSTDTQYF. CDR3 nucleotides: TGTGCCAGCACCCCTCTCCCCGGCAGGGGGTCGAGCACAGATACGCAGTATTTT.

This sequence joins TRBV7-2 and TRBJ2-4; D gene unclear. V was trimmed by 0 bases and J by 0 bases, leaving 6 bases between them. Germline CDR1 is SGHTA and CDR2 is FQGNSA. This CDR3 is 15 amino acids long. CDR3 in amino acids: CASSLAGLAKNIQYF. Here the CDR3 DNA reads TGTGCCAGCAGCTTAGCCGGGTTAGCCAAAAACATTCAGTACTTC.

The chain links TRBV7-8 to TRBJ2-5; 8 nucleotides align to TRBD1. Germline CDR1 SGHVS, CDR2 FQNEAQ. The V segment lost 4 bases and the J segment 0 bases; nucleotides outside the gene matches: 7. The CDR3 length is 16 residues. The CDR3, as DNA: TGTGCCAGCAGCTCCAAATCAGGGGGCGACCAAGAGACCCAGTACTTC. Protein sequence: CASSSKSGGDQETQYF.

This clonotype was detected a few times. The chain links TRBV6-1 to TRBJ1-1; 8 bases fit TRBD1. The CDR3 length is 14 residues. Losses at the gene ends were 5 bases for V and 4 bases for J; bases not matched to a gene: 6. The germline gives CDR1 MNHNS, CDR2 SASEGT. The CDR3 here is CASSSRTGSTEAFF. In DNA, the CDR3 is TGTGCCAGCAGTTCCAGGACAGGGAGCACTGAAGCTTTCTTT.

This clonotype was counted between two and nine times. The chain has TRBV24-1 and TRBJ2-2; no reliable D call. V gave up 9 bases and J gave up 0 bases, with 4 bases separating them. CDR1 is KGHDR, CDR2 SFDVKD, per germline. CDR3 size: 12 residues. The CDR3: CATGTNTGELFF. The CDR3 region has the DNA TGTGCCACCGGTACGAACACCGGGGAGCTGTTTTTT.

This clonotype was seen repeatedly, ten times or more. The V call is TRBV5-5, the J call TRBJ1-1, with no clear D. V lost 4 bases and J lost 0, with 10 bases in between. The CDR3 sequence is 14 residues long. The germline V gene encodes CDR1 SGHKS and CDR2 YYEKEE (reference sequence). The CDR3 region is CASSPDPLNTEAFF. The CDR3 DNA reads as TGTGCCAGCAGCCCCGACCCATTGAACACTGAAGCTTTCTTT.

This clonotype was recorded a few times. The chain couples TRBV2 to TRBJ1-2, with 11 positions matching TRBD1. The germline V gene has CDR1 SNHLY and CDR2 FYNNEI. The CDR3 extends over 14 amino acids. The junction had 3 bases not matched to a gene; V was cut back by 2 bases and J by 7 bases. The CDR3 DNA follows: TGTGCCAGCAGTGAACGGGACAGGGGGATTGGCTACACCTTC. It encodes CASSERDRGIGYTF.

The J gene is TRBJ1-2, the V gene TRBV19; no definite D call. The V end was cut by 5 bases, the J end by 3 bases, with 16 bases between. The CDR3 totals 15 residues. Germline CDR1 and CDR2: LNHDA and SQIVND (reference sequence). The CDR3 sequence: CASSPQPRYHYGYTF. The CDR3 bases are TGTGCCAGTAGTCCCCAGCCTCGCTACCACTATGGCTACACCTTC.

This chain connects TRBV2 to TRBJ1-2; 9 bases line up with TRBD1. Losses at the gene ends were 3 bases for V and 4 bases for J; bases not matched to a gene: 12. The CDR3 totals 17 residues. In germline, CDR1 is SNHLY, CDR2 FYNNEI. CDR3 in DNA: TGTGCCAGCAGTGAGGCGGGACAGGGCGTGTATGGCTATGGCTACACCTTC. This encodes CASSEAGQGVYGYGYTF. Using reference TRBV2 and TRBJ1-2 for the parts outside the CDR3, the full variable domain is EPEVTQTPSHQVTQMGQEVILRCVPISNHLYFYWYRQILGQKVEFLVSFYNNEISEKSEIFDDQFSVERPDGSNFTLKIRSTKLEDSAMYFCASSEAGQGVYGYGYTFGSGTRLTVV.

The sample holds a few counts of this clonotype. The V and J genes are TRBV3-1 and TRBJ2-5, with 8 bases aligning to TRBD1. The CDR3 is made up of 15 amino acids. V lost 4 bases, J lost 7 bases, and 11 bases stayed unmatched. CDR1 LGHDT and CDR2 YNNKEL come from the germline V gene (reference sequence). Here the CDR3 DNA reads TGTGCCAGCAGCCTCGGGACAGGAATTGATGGGACCCAGTACTTC. Translated: CASSLGTGIDGTQYF.

This clonotype was seen a few times. This chain connects TRBV10-3 to TRBJ2-1; D is perhaps TRBD2 (6 bases). The V and J ends lost 3 bases and 3 bases respectively, with 12 bases between them. The CDR3 totals 15 residues. The germline CDR1 and CDR2 sequences are ENHRY and SYGVKD. Here the CDR3 reads CAISDHGGDYNEQFF. CDR3 sequence (DNA): TGTGCCATCAGTGATCATGGCGGGGACTACAATGAGCAGTTCTTC.

This clonotype has a handful of counts. The rearrangement joins TRBV27 to TRBJ2-5, with a tentative D call TRBD1 (5 bases). The CDR3 length is 13 residues. The V and J ends lost 8 bases and 5 bases respectively, with 15 bases between them. Per germline, CDR1 MNHEY and CDR2 SMNVEV (reference sequence). CDR3 in amino acids: CASSVAGPETQYF. The CDR3 DNA sequence: TGTGCCAGCTCTGTGGCAGGGCCGGAGACCCAGTACTTC.

This clonotype turned up a few times. The rearrangement joins TRBV19 to TRBJ2-3; possible D gene TRBD2, 6 bases. The CDR3 has 12 residues. V was cut by 6 bases and J by 6 bases, with 10 bases left in between. The germline V gene has CDR1 LNHDA and CDR2 SQIVND (reference sequence). The CDR3 loop reads CASRISGDTQYF. DNA of the CDR3: TGTGCCAGTAGGATAAGCGGGGATACGCAGTATTTT.

This clonotype was detected many times. The rearrangement joins TRBV20-1 to TRBJ2-1; 10 bases line up with TRBD1. The germline V gene encodes CDR1 DFQATT and CDR2 SNEGSKA (reference sequence). The CDR3 is 14 amino acids. Unmatched junction bases numbered 3, after V lost 3 bases and J lost 4 bases. The CDR3 loop reads CSASGGQGYNEQFF. The CDR3 DNA sequence: TGCAGTGCTAGCGGGGGACAGGGGTACAATGAGCAGTTCTTC.

In DNA, the CDR3 is TGTGCCAGCAGGCCACTGAGCTCCTACAATGAGCAGTTCTTC. Protein product: CASRPLSSYNEQFF. The chain joins TRBV9 to TRBJ2-1; D is unclear. Trimming took off 5 bases at V and 0 bases at J, with 9 bases between the two ends. In germline, CDR1 is SGDLS, CDR2 YYNGEE. The CDR3 runs 14 residues.

This chain uses TRBV7-6 with TRBJ2-5; TRBD2 is a possible D gene (5 bases). V lost 3 bases and J lost 5, with 10 bases in between. The CDR3 runs to 13 residues. Germline-derived CDR1 and CDR2 are SGHVS and FNYEAQ. CDR3 amino acids: CASSFSDMETQYF. The CDR3 DNA reads TGTGCCAGCAGCTTTAGCGATATGGAGACCCAGTACTTC.

This clonotype was detected many times. The V and J genes are TRBV11-2 and TRBJ2-5; weak D call: TRBD1 (5 bases). V was shortened by 0 bases and J by 5 bases, with 10 bases between the two germline ends. CDR1 and CDR2 from the germline V gene are SGHAT and FQNNGV. CDR3 length: 14 residues. The CDR3 nucleotides read TGTGCCAGCAGCTTAGATCGGACACCTGAGACCCAGTACTTC. Protein sequence: CASSLDRTPETQYF.